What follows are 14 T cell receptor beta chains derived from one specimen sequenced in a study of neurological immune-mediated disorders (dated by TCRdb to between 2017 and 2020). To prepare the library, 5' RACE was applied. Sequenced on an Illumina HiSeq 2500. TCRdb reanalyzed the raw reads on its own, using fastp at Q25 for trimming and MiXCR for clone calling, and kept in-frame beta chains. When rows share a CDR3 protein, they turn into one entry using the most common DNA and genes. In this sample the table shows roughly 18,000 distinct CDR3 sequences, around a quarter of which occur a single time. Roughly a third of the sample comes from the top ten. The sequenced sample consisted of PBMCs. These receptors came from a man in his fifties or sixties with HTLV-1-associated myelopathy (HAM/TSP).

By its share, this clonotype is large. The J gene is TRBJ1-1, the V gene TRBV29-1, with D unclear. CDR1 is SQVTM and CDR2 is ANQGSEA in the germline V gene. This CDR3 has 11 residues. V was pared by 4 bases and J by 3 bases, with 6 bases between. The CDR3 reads CSVALDTEAFF. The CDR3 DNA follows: TGCAGCGTTGCTTTGGACACTGAAGCTTTCTTT.

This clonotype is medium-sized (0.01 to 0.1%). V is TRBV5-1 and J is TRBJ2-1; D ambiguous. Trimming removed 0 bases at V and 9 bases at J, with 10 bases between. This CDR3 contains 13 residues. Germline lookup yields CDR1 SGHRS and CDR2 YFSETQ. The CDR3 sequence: CASSLEISGEQFF. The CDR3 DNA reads TGCGCCAGCAGCTTGGAGATCTCGGGTGAGCAGTTCTTC.

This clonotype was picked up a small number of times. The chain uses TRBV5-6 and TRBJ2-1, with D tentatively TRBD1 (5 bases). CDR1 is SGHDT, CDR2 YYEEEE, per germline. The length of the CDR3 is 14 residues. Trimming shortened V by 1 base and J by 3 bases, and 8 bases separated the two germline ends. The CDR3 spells CASSLFDSYNEQFF. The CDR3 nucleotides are TGTGCCAGCAGCTTGTTTGACAGCTACAATGAGCAGTTCTTC.

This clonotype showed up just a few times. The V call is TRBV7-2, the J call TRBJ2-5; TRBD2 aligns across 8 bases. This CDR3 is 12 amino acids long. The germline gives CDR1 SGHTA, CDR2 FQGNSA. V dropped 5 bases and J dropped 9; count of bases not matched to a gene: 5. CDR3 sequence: CASSLPGGAQYF. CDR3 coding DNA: TGTGCCAGCAGCCTTCCCGGGGGGGCCCAGTACTTC.

This chain's CDR3 is CASSPGLSDWADQPQHF. The CDR3, as DNA: TGCGCCAGCAGCCCGGGGTTGTCGGACTGGGCGGATCAGCCCCAGCATTTT. The chain recombines TRBV5-1 with TRBJ1-5; D ambiguous. This CDR3 spans 17 amino acids. V shed 4 bases and J shed 5 bases, with 22 bases lying between them. Germline values: CDR1 SGHRS, CDR2 YFSETQ.

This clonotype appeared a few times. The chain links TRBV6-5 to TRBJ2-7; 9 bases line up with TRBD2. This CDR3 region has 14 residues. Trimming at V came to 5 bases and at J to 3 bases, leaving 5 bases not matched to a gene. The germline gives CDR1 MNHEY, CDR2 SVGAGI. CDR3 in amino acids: CASSPSSGNYEQYF. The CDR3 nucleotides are TGTGCCAGCAGTCCGTCTAGCGGGAACTACGAGCAGTACTTC.

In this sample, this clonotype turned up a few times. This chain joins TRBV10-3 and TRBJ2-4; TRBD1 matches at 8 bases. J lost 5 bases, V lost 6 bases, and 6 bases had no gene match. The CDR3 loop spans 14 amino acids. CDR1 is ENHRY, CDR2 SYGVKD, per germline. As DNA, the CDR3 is TGTGCCATCAGAGGGGGGACAGGAGAAAACATTCAGTACTTC. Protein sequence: CAIRGGTGENIQYF.

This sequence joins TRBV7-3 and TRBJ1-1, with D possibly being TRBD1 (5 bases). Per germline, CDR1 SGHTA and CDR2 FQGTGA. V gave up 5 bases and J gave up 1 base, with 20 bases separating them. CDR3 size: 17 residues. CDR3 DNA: TGTGCCAGCAGCCAATCGGTAGGGGAGGGACCGAACACTGAAGCTTTCTTT. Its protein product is CASSQSVGEGPNTEAFF.

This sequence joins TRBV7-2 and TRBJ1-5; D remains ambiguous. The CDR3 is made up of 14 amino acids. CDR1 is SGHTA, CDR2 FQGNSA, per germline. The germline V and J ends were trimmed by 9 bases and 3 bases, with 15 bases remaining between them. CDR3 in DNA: TGTGCCAGTACCGGTTGGAATGACAATCAGCCCCAGCATTTT. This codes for CASTGWNDNQPQHF.

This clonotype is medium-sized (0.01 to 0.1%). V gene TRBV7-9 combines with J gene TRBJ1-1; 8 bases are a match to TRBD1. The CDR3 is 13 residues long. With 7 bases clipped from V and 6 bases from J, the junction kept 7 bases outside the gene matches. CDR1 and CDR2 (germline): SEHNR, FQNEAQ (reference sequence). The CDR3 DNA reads TGTGCCAGCATCCCGGACAGGGACGCTGAAGCTTTCTTT. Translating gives CASIPDRDAEAFF.

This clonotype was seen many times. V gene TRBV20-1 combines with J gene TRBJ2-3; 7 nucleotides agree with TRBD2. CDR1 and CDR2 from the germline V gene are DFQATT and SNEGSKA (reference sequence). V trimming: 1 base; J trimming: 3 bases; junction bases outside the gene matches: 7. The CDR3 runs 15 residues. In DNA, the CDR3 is TGCAGTGCTAGAGTCCAAGCGGGGCGAACAGATACGCAGTATTTT. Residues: CSARVQAGRTDTQYF.

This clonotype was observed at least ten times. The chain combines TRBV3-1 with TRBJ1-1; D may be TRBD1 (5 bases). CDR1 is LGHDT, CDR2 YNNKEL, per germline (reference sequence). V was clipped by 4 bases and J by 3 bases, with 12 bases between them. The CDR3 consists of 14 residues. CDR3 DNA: TGTGCCAGCAGCCCCCGGTGGGGGGACACTGAAGCTTTCTTT. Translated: CASSPRWGDTEAFF.

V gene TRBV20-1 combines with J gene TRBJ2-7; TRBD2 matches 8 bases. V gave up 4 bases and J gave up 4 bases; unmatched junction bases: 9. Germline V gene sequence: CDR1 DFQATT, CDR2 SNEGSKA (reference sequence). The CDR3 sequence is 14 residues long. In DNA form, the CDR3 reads TGCAGTGCTAATCGTCGGGAGGGAAAATACGAGCAGTACTTC. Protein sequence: CSANRREGKYEQYF.

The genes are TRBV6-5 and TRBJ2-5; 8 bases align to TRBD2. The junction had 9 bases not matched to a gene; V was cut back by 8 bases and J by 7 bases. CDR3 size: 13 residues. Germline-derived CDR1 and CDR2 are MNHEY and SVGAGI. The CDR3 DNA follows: TGTGCCAGCGAGCCGGGAGGGAGTCCGACCCAGTACTTC. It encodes CASEPGGSPTQYF.